What follows are 17 T cell receptor beta chains derived from one specimen sequenced in a study of T cells in Graves' hyperthyroidism and ophthalmopathy. The TCR beta CDR3 regions underwent amplification using RNA transcripts as the source. A first-round RT-PCR of the TCR CDR3 used the HTBI primer set. Each CDR3 protein gets one entry after TCRdb re-called the multiplex PCR reads with MiXCR. The table has 500,000 to 650,000 distinct CDR3 sequences, 15% to 20% seen once. Material: blood. These receptors were taken from a woman between 18 and 29 years old with Graves' ophthalmopathy.

Ten or more counts support this clonotype. The chain links TRBV20-1 to TRBJ1-2; D might be TRBD1 (6 bases). Deletions cut 6 bases from V and 6 bases from J, with 20 bases between. This CDR3 is built from 14 residues. The germline gives CDR1 DFQATT, CDR2 SNEGSKA (reference sequence). The CDR3 region has the DNA TGCAGTGCAGCGGGACACCAGGGGATCGATGGCTACACCTTC. It codes for CSAAGHQGIDGYTF.

This clonotype was seen many times. The chain has TRBV20-1 and TRBJ1-1; perhaps TRBD1 as D (5 bases). The germline V gene has CDR1 DFQATT and CDR2 SNEGSKA (reference sequence). This CDR3 comprises 13 residues. Trimming stripped 0 bases from V and 4 bases from J, with 9 bases between. CDR3 loop: CSARDLGGTEAFF. The CDR3 nucleotides are TGCAGTGCTAGAGATTTGGGGGGCACTGAAGCTTTCTTT.

This clonotype was found many times. The chain joins TRBV27 to TRBJ1-2; the D is unclear. Trimming cost V 5 bases and J 4 bases, with 11 bases left between them. The V gene's germline CDR1 is MNHEY and CDR2 SMNVEV (reference sequence). This CDR3 has 13 residues. The CDR3 DNA reads TGTGCCAGCAGTCCATTCGGGATCTATGGCTACACCTTC. Translated, it gives CASSPFGIYGYTF.

This clonotype was detected ten times or more. The CDR3 here is CASSLAPGHVLPGQGYEQYF. The CDR3 DNA reads TGTGCCAGCAGCTTAGCCCCGGGACACGTCCTTCCGGGCCAGGGGTACGAGCAGTACTTC. V is TRBV11-2 and J is TRBJ2-7; a weak D match, TRBD1 (6 bases). The CDR3 covers 20 residues. Germline CDR1 reads SGHAT; CDR2 reads FQNNGV. Between the trimmed V and J ends, which lost 1 base and 4 bases, there was a span of 29 bases.

This clonotype occurred a few times. This sequence joins TRBV4-2 and TRBJ1-6; D call uncertain. V lost 1 base to trimming and J lost 7 bases, with 8 bases between them. From germline, CDR1 is LGHNA and CDR2 YNFKEQ. The CDR3 contains 14 residues. The CDR3 is CASSQGTENSPLHF. The CDR3 DNA reads TGTGCCAGCAGCCAAGGGACGGAAAATTCACCCCTCCACTTT.

Concerning this clonotype itself: Just one base apart from a much larger clone, this may be a read error. V is TRBV10-3 and J is TRBJ2-7, with no clear D. This CDR3 region has 15 residues. CDR1 is ENHRY, CDR2 SYGVKD, per germline. Deletions cut 6 bases from V and 7 bases from J, with 22 bases between. CDR3 residues: CAISSTSWSGDEQYF. DNA for the CDR3: TGTGCCATCAGCTCCACTTCCTGGTCCGGCGATGAGCAGTACTTC.

This clonotype appeared many times. The CDR3 protein is CASRRTGEEAGYTF. In DNA form, the CDR3 reads TGTGCCAGCAGACGGACAGGGGAGGAAGCTGGCTACACCTTC. The chain carries TRBV6-2 or TRBV6-3 and TRBJ1-2, with 9 bases fitting TRBD1. V shed 6 bases and J 7 bases; nucleotides not matched to a gene: 9. The germline gives CDR1 MNHEY, CDR2 SVGEGT. The CDR3 covers 14 residues.

The chain carries TRBV30 and TRBJ1-1, with D maybe TRBD1 (6 bases). Between the trimmed V and J ends, which lost 3 bases and 8 bases, there was a span of 13 bases. The CDR3 is made up of 12 amino acids. The germline V gene has CDR1 GTSNPN and CDR2 SVGIG (reference sequence). CDR3 in amino acids: CAWRGKDREAFF. The CDR3 coding sequence is TGTGCCTGGAGGGGAAAGGACAGAGAAGCTTTCTTT. Drawing the rest from reference TRBV30 and TRBJ1-1, the complete variable domain is SQTIHQWPATLVQPVGSPLSLECTVEGTSNPNLYWYRQAAGRGLQLLFYSVGIGQISSEVPQNLSASRPQDRQFILSSKKLLLSDSGFYLCAWRGKDREAFFGQGTRLTVV.

The sample holds a few counts of this clonotype. V is TRBV11-1 and J is TRBJ2-5; 11 bases map to TRBD1. The junction had 2 bases not matched to a gene; V was cut back by 5 bases and J by 0 bases. Germline CDR1 SGHAT, CDR2 FQDESV (reference sequence). The CDR3 runs to 15 residues. CDR3 protein: CASSGTGGYQETQYF. DNA of the CDR3: TGTGCCAGCAGCGGGACAGGGGGTTACCAAGAGACCCAGTACTTC.

The chain has TRBV20-1 and TRBJ1-6; D unclear. Per the germline V gene, CDR1 is DFQATT and CDR2 is SNEGSKA (reference sequence). Trimming left V 6 bases short and J 13 bases short, with 16 bases between. The CDR3 covers 12 residues. The chain's CDR3 is CSAQNLADPLHF. The CDR3 DNA follows: TGCAGTGCCCAAAATTTAGCTGATCCCCTCCACTTT.

The sample holds many counts of this clonotype. The V gene is TRBV20-1, the J gene TRBJ2-3, with 9 bases matching TRBD2. The J segment lost 2 bases and the V segment lost 3 bases, leaving 12 bases of the junction unmatched. CDR1 DFQATT and CDR2 SNEGSKA come from the germline V gene (reference sequence). The CDR3 has 17 amino acids. The CDR3 region is CSASLVGPSGITDTQYF. The CDR3 DNA follows: TGCAGTGCTAGTTTAGTGGGGCCTAGCGGGATCACAGATACGCAGTATTTT.

Only a few counts were recorded for this clonotype. This chain joins TRBV6-6 and TRBJ1-2; no firm D call. The V end was cut by 1 base, the J end by 0 bases, with 6 bases between. In germline, CDR1 is MNHNY, CDR2 SVGAGI (reference sequence). The CDR3 is 14 amino acids. CDR3 sequence: CASSYLQSNYGYTF. The CDR3 DNA is TGTGCCAGCAGTTACTTACAGTCTAACTATGGCTACACCTTC.

This clonotype was counted only a few times. The rearrangement joins TRBV7-6 to TRBJ2-7; TRBD1 aligns across 9 bases. The germline V gene encodes CDR1 SGHVS and CDR2 FNYEAQ. CDR3 size: 14 residues. The ends lost 5 bases at V and 7 bases at J; junction bases unmatched: 9. Written as DNA, the CDR3 is TGTGCCAGCAGCCCACCGGGACAGGGACCAGAGCAGTACTTC. Protein product: CASSPPGQGPEQYF. The variable domain in full, completed from reference TRBV7-6 and TRBJ2-7, reads GAGVSQSPRYKVTKRGQDVALRCDPISGHVSLYWYRQALGQGPEFLTYFNYEAQQDKSGLPNDRFSAERPEGSISTLTIQRTEQRDSAMYRCASSPPGQGPEQYFGPGTRLTVT.

The chain joins TRBV30 to TRBJ1-6, with a weak D call TRBD1 (5 bases). CDR3 length equals 13 residues. V was shortened by 4 bases and J by 9 bases, with 13 bases between the two germline ends. Per the germline V gene, CDR1 is GTSNPN and CDR2 is SVGIG (reference sequence). The CDR3 DNA is TGTGCCTGGATGGGCCCAGGGCCTTCACCCCTCCACTTT. It is translated as CAWMGPGPSPLHF.

At least ten counts were recorded for this clonotype. This sequence joins TRBV5-1 and TRBJ2-3; D possibly corresponds to TRBD1 (6 bases). The CDR3 sequence is 15 residues long. The V end lost 3 bases, the J end lost 4 bases, and 15 bases lay between the germline ends. The germline CDR1 and CDR2 sequences are SGHRS and YFSETQ. DNA for the CDR3: TGCGCCAGCAGCTCCCATGAGACAGGCCCAGATACGCAGTATTTT. Translating gives CASSSHETGPDTQYF.

Comments on this clonotype: A much larger clone differs from this one at a single base, so this may be a read error. The chain has TRBV11-2 and TRBJ1-2; TRBD1 matches 8 bases. There are 14 residues in the CDR3. CDR1 and CDR2 (germline): SGHAT, FQNNGV. The CDR3 region has the DNA TGTGCCAACAGCGCAGGACAGGGTGGCTATGGCTACACCTTC. The encoded protein is CANSAGQGGYGYTF.

This clonotype was counted between two and nine times. This sequence joins TRBV10-3 and TRBJ1-6, with TRBD1 as a possible D gene (5 bases). The CDR3 loop spans 17 amino acids. The V gene lost 4 bases and the J gene lost 0 bases, with 13 bases spanning the gap. Germline loops: CDR1 ENHRY, CDR2 SYGVKD. CDR3 region: CAISAGLRGSYNSPLHF. As DNA, the CDR3 is TGTGCCATCAGTGCCGGGCTTAGGGGCTCCTATAATTCACCCCTCCACTTT.